This passage covers 12 T cell receptor beta chains from one sample sequenced in a study of response to subunit inactivated influenza vaccine (dated by TCRdb to 2016 to 2019). The sample's time point, from its label and the paper: 40 to 45 days after influenza vaccine administration. Receptor amplification or capture employed RT-PCR. Sequencing relied on an Illumina HiSeq 2500. Clones were called with MiXCR by TCRdb after fastp trimmed the public reads at Q25, and only in-frame beta chains were retained. Rows merge per CDR3 protein into single entries with the most common DNA and genes. This sample lists 450,000 to 500,000 distinct CDR3 sequences; 10% to 11% were detected once. Jointly, the top ten make up about 12% of the sample. This specimen consisted of PBMCs from blood, obtained roughly 48 days after vaccination. The receptors were sampled from a man aged 50-59 years who received an inactivated influenza vaccine. Donor details come from another sample of the same person, matched by shared clones.

This clonotype was counted between two and nine times. The chain recombines TRBV20-1 with TRBJ1-1; 8 bases map to TRBD1. This CDR3 has 15 amino acids. V lost 1 base, J lost 1 base, and 5 bases stayed unmatched. The germline gives CDR1 DFQATT, CDR2 SNEGSKA (reference sequence). The CDR3 bases are TGCAGTGCTAGAGCCTTGGGACAGGCGAACACTGAAGCTTTCTTT. Encoded protein: CSARALGQANTEAFF.

The chain uses TRBV5-5 and TRBJ2-3; TRBD1 agrees at 8 bases. The CDR3 covers 15 residues. Trimming at V came to 1 base and at J to 2 bases, leaving 3 bases not matched to a gene. Germline CDR1 is SGHKS and CDR2 is YYEKEE (reference sequence). The CDR3 region has the DNA TGTGCCAGCAGCTTGTTTCAGGGGGCCACAGATACGCAGTATTTT. It is translated as CASSLFQGATDTQYF.

This clonotype was detected many times. The J gene is TRBJ1-4, the V gene TRBV7-9; D is unresolved. The V and J ends lost 1 base and 8 bases respectively, with 14 bases between them. The CDR3 has 15 amino acids. Germline V gene data show CDR1 as SEHNR and CDR2 as FQNEAQ (reference sequence). In nucleotides, the CDR3 is TGTGCCAGCAGCTTAGACAGCGGCCTTTGGGAAAAACTGTTTTTT. Amino acid sequence: CASSLDSGLWEKLFF. The full variable domain, rest sourced from reference TRBV7-9 and TRBJ1-4, is DTGVSQNPRHKITKRGQNVTFRCDPISEHNRLYWYRQTLGQGPEFLTYFQNEAQLEKSRLLSDRFSAERPKGSFSTLEIQRTEQGDSAMYLCASSLDSGLWEKLFFGSGTQLSVL.

This clonotype occurred many times. The CDR3 nucleotides are TGTGCCAGTGCCGGGACAGAGAGGCAAGAGACCCAGTACTTC. Translating gives CASAGTERQETQYF. V usage is TRBV28 and J usage is TRBJ2-5; 7 bases align to TRBD1. Germline V gene sequence: CDR1 MDHEN, CDR2 SYDVKM. CDR3 length: 14 amino acids. After removal of 9 bases from V and 2 bases from J, the junction contained 9 bases not matched to a gene.

Details on this clonotype: The CDR3 ends on some other residue instead of the conserved phenylalanine or tryptophan, so this is likely a read error. This rearrangement joins TRBV5-1 to TRBJ2-7; TRBD2 might be the D (5 bases). V was pared by 1 base and J by 2 bases, with 10 bases between. Germline CDR1 SGHRS, CDR2 YFSETQ. The CDR3 extends over 14 amino acids. Here the CDR3 DNA reads TGCGCCAGCAGCTTGTCGGGAATGGCCTACGAGCAGTACTCC. It is translated as CASSLSGMAYEQYS.

The chain combines TRBV15 with TRBJ2-1, with TRBD2 matching 10 bases. The length of the CDR3 is 14 residues. Germline CDR1 and CDR2: LNHNV and YYDKDF (reference sequence). V gave up 6 bases and J gave up 11 bases; unmatched junction bases: 10. The CDR3: CATRDSGTSDKQFF. The CDR3 DNA sequence: TGTGCCACCAGAGATTCCGGGACTAGCGATAAGCAGTTCTTC. Using reference TRBV15 and TRBJ2-1 for the parts outside the CDR3, the full variable domain is DAMVIQNPRYQVTQFGKPVTLSCSQTLNHNVMYWYQQKSSQAPKLLFHYYDKDFNNEADTPDNFQSRRPNTSFCFLDIRSPGLGDTAMYLCATRDSGTSDKQFFGPGTRLTVL.

This clonotype appeared many times. V gene TRBV3-1 combines with J gene TRBJ2-7; 7 positions agree with TRBD1. Germline loops: CDR1 LGHDT, CDR2 YNNKEL (reference sequence). This CDR3 is built from 14 residues. Trimming removed 9 bases from V and 4 bases from J; junction bases left unmatched: 12. CDR3 sequence: CARDVSGTVYEQYF. CDR3 bases: TGTGCCAGAGACGTATCCGGGACAGTATACGAGCAGTACTTC.

This clonotype has a handful of counts. The rearrangement links TRBV28 to TRBJ1-4, with TRBD1 identical over 8 bases. Trimming cost V 2 bases and J 3 bases; bases outside gene matches: 2. The V gene's germline CDR1 is MDHEN and CDR2 SYDVKM. The CDR3 is made up of 15 amino acids. In DNA, the CDR3 is TGTGCCAGCAGTTTACAGGGGGCGGCTAATGAAAAACTGTTTTTT. As protein: CASSLQGAANEKLFF.

The CDR3 nucleotides read TGCAGTGCTCGGGGGTTCGGTGAGCAGTTCTTC. Amino acid sequence: CSARGFGEQFF. The gene calls are TRBV20-1 and TRBJ2-1; possibly TRBD2 for D (6 bases). This CDR3 has 11 amino acids. Germline V gene sequence: CDR1 DFQATT, CDR2 SNEGSKA (reference sequence). Trimming cost V 5 bases and J 9 bases, with 11 bases left between them.

The chain couples TRBV6-1 to TRBJ2-5; 14 bases match TRBD2. Germline values: CDR1 MNHNS, CDR2 SASEGT. The CDR3 is made up of 15 amino acids. Trimming at V came to 5 bases and at J to 5 bases, leaving 4 bases not matched to a gene. The CDR3 nucleotides are TGTGCCAGCAGTCCTTGGACTAGCGGGAGGGAGACCCAGTACTTC. Protein product: CASSPWTSGRETQYF.

This clonotype was picked up many times. V usage is TRBV25-1 and J usage is TRBJ2-5; TRBD2 matches at 8 bases. The CDR3 covers 15 residues. Unmatched junction bases numbered 8, after V lost 3 bases and J lost 5 bases. The germline V gene encodes CDR1 MGHDK and CDR2 SYGVNS. DNA of the CDR3: TGTGCCAGCAGTGATGCGAGCGGGAGAGCGGAGACCCAGTACTTC. Translating gives CASSDASGRAETQYF.

The chain employs TRBV27 and TRBJ2-4; D is ambiguous. Germline V gene sequence: CDR1 MNHEY, CDR2 SMNVEV (reference sequence). The V end lost 8 bases, the J end lost 0 bases, and 14 bases lay between the germline ends. The CDR3 is made up of 15 amino acids. As DNA, the CDR3 is TGTGCCAGCCGCGAAAGTGTTCTAGCCAAAAACATTCAGTACTTC. This codes for CASRESVLAKNIQYF.